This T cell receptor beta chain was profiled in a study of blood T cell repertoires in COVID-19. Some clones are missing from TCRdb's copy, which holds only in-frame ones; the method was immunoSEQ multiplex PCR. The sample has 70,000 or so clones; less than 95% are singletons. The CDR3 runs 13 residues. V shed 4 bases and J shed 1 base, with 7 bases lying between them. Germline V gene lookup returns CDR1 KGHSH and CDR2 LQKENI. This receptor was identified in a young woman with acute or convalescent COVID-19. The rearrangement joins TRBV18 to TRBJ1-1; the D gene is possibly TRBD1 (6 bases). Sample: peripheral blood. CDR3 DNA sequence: TGTGCCAGCTCACAACAGGGGAACACTGAAGCTTTCTTT. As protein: CASSQQGNTEAFF.